This record concerns one T cell receptor (beta chain) sequence. Its antigen is unidentified. This sample is part of a study of shared clonotypes between healthy human individuals. Study results and limitations: Since donors were few, the genetic and exposure-history diversity represented was limited. Researchers sampled only blood; tissue repertoires likely differ. What naive subsets generally showed was a larger estimated richness than memory subsets showed.

Original methodology: Quality scores were absent from the junction-only immunoSEQ sequences, so filtering differed. The data were produced by immunoSEQ multiplex PCR, yet TCRdb's version contains in-frame clones alone and is incomplete. V and J calls and clone size come straight from that table; D and trimming were deduced from the DNA. The repertoire holds some 2,500,000 clones, roughly 93% seen once, with around 0.37% in the top ten. Looked up from germline, CDR1 is SGHRS and CDR2 is YFSETQ. V was cut by 0 bases and J by 6 bases, with 11 bases left in between. The CDR3 sequence is 14 residues long.

This clonotype originated in a young man in good health. Some clones in this sample may be carry-over from other donors' samples. The specimen sequenced was naive CD4+ T cells from PBMCs. The subset was: CD45RA+ positively selected. The chain has TRBV5-1 and TRBJ2-3; D is uncertain. The CDR3 region has the DNA TGCGCCAGCAGCTTGGGGGGTCCGCCGGATACGCAGTATTTT. Its protein product is CASSLGGPPDTQYF.